This is a list of T cell receptor beta chains from one sample in a study of CD8+CD57+ T cells in acquired aplastic anemia. MiXCR, run by TCRdb on the reads, gives a single entry per CDR3 protein. Of under 200,000 distinct CDR3 sequences listed, 47% are singletons. Sequenced sample: sorted CD4+, CD8+, or CD8+CD57+ T cells (not recorded which) from PBMCs. The receptors stem from a human donor with aplastic anemia. The CDR3 runs from the conserved cysteine through the conserved F or W. Clone size is stated in some rows and not others, as once, few, many or a class when expanded.

>many|TRBJ2-3|TRBV12-3/TRBV12-4
CASSLYGADTQYF
>NA|TRBJ2-7|TRBV10-3
CAISESPQLPYEQYF
>many|TRBJ1-2|TRBV6-1
CARLTVTMYGYTF
>NA|TRBJ2-3|TRBV7-9
CASSLSLTDTQYF
>NA|TRBJ2-5|TRBV25-1
CASSRLTVRETQYF
>few|TRBJ1-4|TRBV5-6
CASSLLAEPSATNEKLFF
>NA|TRBJ1-2|TRBV5-6
CASSLRAGITSGYTF
>many|TRBJ2-3|TRBV11-2
CASSLDIRDTQYF
>once|TRBJ2-1|TRBV7-2
CANSSVSWAGYNEQFF
>NA|TRBJ1-1|TRBV6-2/TRBV6-3
CATKDRADTEAFF
>many|TRBJ2-3|TRBV19
CASSIRVPTDTQYF
>many|TRBJ2-2|TRBV6-5
CASSSLGNTGELFF
>NA|TRBJ2-7|TRBV7-3
CASSFGTGNYEQYF
>NA|TRBJ1-1|TRBV7-9
CASSRLRDSKAFF
>NA|TRBJ1-6|TRBV7-9
CASSLPTNPPLHF
>many|TRBJ2-2|TRBV5-8
CASSLPKQGTGELFF
>few|TRBJ2-7|TRBV19
CASGMSSRVGAPASPRDEQYF
>NA|TRBJ2-4|TRBV14
CASSKEGGLAKNIQYF
>many|TRBJ2-5|TRBV3-1
CASSQVAGGGETQYF
>many|TRBJ1-1|TRBV19
CASRTQGARREAFF
>NA|TRBJ1-6|TRBV5-4
CASSRDLLGSPLHF
>NA|TRBJ2-2|TRBV20-1
CSAVQSSPGELLF
>NA|TRBJ2-7|TRBV10-1
CASSARETLYEQYF
>NA|TRBJ2-1|TRBV11-2
CASSLEQGARNEQFF
>once|TRBJ1-1|TRBV10-3
CATIKETEAFF
>many|TRBJ1-5|TRBV19
CASSMGRDTNQPQHF
>NA|TRBJ1-5|TRBV4-3
CASSQDLYQPQHF
>many|TRBJ1-1|TRBV15
CATSIIDRGPATTEAFF
>NA|TRBJ1-6|TRBV19
CASNRQENSPLHF
>many|TRBJ2-3|TRBV5-4
CASSVGIADTTDTQYF
>NA|TRBJ2-1|TRBV29-1
CSARGNRGNEQFF
>few|TRBJ2-5|TRBV7-2
CASSLRTGPGETQYF
>once|TRBJ2-6|TRBV7-9
CASSGQVSGANVLTF
>NA|TRBJ1-5|TRBV6-1
CASSPAAPNQPQHF
>NA|TRBJ1-5|TRBV19
CATGTVNQPQHF
>many|TRBJ1-5|TRBV4-1
CASSQETGSWSQHF
>many|TRBJ2-7|TRBV6-5
CASSYSRLAGGGEQYF
>few|TRBJ1-1|TRBV27
CATNGGGTEAFF
>few|TRBJ2-3|TRBV20-1
CSVRSSTDTQYF
>many|TRBJ1-1|TRBV5-1
CASSLAPGRDTEAFF
>NA|TRBJ2-5|TRBV7-2
CASSLARQGQETQYF
>NA|TRBJ1-1|TRBV29-1
CSVILRDRGTEAFF
>NA|TRBJ1-2|TRBV5-6
CAGSLRGNYGYTF
>many|TRBJ2-7|TRBV6-1
CASRPGGGGVVEQYF
>many|TRBJ2-1|TRBV12-3/TRBV12-4
CASSFLDVSYNEQFF
>few|TRBJ2-1|TRBV24-1
CATSGLVVGEQFF
>many|TRBJ1-2|TRBV20-1
CSARLRDREPYGYTF
>NA|TRBJ1-6|TRBV7-2
CAIQSSYNSPLHF
>many|TRBJ2-1|TRBV2
CASRETSPGEQFF
>NA|TRBJ1-2|TRBV24-1
CATSDPDRVYGYTF
>many|TRBJ2-7|TRBV11-3
CASRAGTENYEQYF
>many|TRBJ2-6|TRBV9
CASSDPPGQGRTGANVLTF
>NA|TRBJ2-5|TRBV28
CASRTWGLNQETQYF
>NA|TRBJ2-3|TRBV3-1
CASSPPESTDTQYF
>few|TRBJ1-2|TRBV29-1
CSVERGTGGYGYTF